The clone carrying this TCR beta chain was counted between two and nine times. What it recognizes is unknown. The sample originates from a study of response to subunit inactivated influenza vaccine. Broader study findings: T cells newly recruited by each seasonal influenza vaccination are few, the authors suggested.

TCRdb used MiXCR to reprocess the RT-PCR reads, holding one entry per CDR3 protein. The sample lists over 150,000 distinct CDR3 sequences; around 11% were seen once. CDR3 length: 15 amino acids. Germline V CDR1 and CDR2: SEHNR, FQNEAQ (reference sequence). V shed 5 bases and J shed 3 bases, with 17 bases lying between them. The chain couples TRBV7-9 to TRBJ2-7; the D gene is possibly TRBD2 (6 bases). This sequence originates from a man in his fifties or sixties who received an inactivated influenza vaccine. Sequences were derived from CD8+ T cells sorted from PBMCs, sampled less than 30 months after vaccination. The CDR3 region is CASSPSGQPNYEQYF. The CDR3 coding sequence is TGTGCCAGCAGCCCCAGCGGGCAGCCCAACTACGAGCAGTACTTC.